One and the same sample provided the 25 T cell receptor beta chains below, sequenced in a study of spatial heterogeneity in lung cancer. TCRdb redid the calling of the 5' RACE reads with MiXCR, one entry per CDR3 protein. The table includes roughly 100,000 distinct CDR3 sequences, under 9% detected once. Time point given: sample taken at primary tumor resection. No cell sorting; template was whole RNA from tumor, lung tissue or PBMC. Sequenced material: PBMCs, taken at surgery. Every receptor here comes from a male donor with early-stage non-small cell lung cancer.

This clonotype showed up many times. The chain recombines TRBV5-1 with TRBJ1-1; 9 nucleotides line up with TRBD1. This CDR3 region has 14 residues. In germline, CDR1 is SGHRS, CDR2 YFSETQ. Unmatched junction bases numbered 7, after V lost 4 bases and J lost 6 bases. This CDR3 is CASSPQGAEAEAFF. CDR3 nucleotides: TGCGCCAGCAGCCCACAGGGGGCTGAAGCTGAAGCTTTCTTT.

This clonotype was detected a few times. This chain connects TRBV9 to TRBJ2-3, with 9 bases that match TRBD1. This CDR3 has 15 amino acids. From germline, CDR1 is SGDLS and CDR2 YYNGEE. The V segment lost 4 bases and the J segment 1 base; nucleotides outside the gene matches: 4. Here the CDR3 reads CASSPRQGGTDTQYF. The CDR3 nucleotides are TGTGCCAGCAGCCCCCGACAGGGGGGCACAGATACGCAGTATTTT.

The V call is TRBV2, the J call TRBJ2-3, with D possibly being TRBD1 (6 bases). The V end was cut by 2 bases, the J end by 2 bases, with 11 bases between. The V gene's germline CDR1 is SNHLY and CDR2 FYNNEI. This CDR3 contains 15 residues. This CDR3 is CASSETRGPTDTQYF. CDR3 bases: TGTGCCAGCAGTGAAACCAGGGGCCCCACAGATACGCAGTATTTT.

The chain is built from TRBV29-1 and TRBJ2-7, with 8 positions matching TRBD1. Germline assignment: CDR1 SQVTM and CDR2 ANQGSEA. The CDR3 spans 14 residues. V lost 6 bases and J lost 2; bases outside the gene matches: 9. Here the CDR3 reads CSVTGQGGTYEQYF. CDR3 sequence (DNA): TGCAGCGTGACCGGACAGGGAGGAACCTACGAGCAGTACTTC.

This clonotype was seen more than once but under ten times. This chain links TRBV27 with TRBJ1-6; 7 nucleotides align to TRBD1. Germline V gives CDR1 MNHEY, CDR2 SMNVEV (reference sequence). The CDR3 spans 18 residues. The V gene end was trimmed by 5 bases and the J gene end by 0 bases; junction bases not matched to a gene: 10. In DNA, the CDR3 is TGTGCCAGCAGTCCGCGGACAGGCCCAAGCTCCTATAATTCACCCCTCCACTTT. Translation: CASSPRTGPSSYNSPLHF.

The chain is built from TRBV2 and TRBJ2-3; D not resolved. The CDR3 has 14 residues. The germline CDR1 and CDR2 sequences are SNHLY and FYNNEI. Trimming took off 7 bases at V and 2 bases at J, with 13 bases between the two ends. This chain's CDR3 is CASTRSHYTDTQYF. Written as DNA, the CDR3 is TGTGCCAGCACAAGGTCTCACTACACAGATACGCAGTATTTT.

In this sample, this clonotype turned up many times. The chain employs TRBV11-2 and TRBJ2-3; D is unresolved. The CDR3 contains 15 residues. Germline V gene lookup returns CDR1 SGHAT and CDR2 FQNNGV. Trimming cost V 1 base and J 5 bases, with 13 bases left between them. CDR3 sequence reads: CASSLVVGMGDTQYF. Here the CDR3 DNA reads TGTGCCAGCAGCTTAGTAGTTGGAATGGGAGATACGCAGTATTTT. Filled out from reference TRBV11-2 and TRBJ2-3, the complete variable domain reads EAGVAQSPRYKIIEKRQSVAFWCNPISGHATLYWYQQILGQGPKLLIQFQNNGVVDDSQLPKDRFSAERLKGVDSTLKIQPAKLEDSAVYLCASSLVVGMGDTQYFGPGTRLTVL.

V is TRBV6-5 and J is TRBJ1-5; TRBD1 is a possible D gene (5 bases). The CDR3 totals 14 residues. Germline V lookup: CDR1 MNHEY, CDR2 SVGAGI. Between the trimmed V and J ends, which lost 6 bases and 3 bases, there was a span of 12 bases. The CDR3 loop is CASSLQGYNQPQHF. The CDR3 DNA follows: TGTGCCAGCAGCCTTCAGGGTTACAATCAGCCCCAGCATTTT.

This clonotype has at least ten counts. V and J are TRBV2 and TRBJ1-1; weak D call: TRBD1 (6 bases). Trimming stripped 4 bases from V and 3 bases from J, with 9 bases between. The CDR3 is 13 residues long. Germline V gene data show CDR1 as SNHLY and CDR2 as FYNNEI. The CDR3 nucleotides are TGTGCCAGCAGTGTCCAGGGGTACACTGAAGCTTTCTTT. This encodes CASSVQGYTEAFF.

CDR3 amino acids: CASSVDSGTEAFF. Written as DNA, the CDR3 is TGTGCCAGCAGCGTAGATTCCGGGACTGAAGCTTTCTTT. The V and J genes are TRBV9 and TRBJ1-1, with no clear D. V lost 0 bases and J lost 5, with 8 bases in between. The CDR3 spans 13 residues. CDR1 SGDLS and CDR2 YYNGEE come from the germline V gene. The entire variable domain, with the rest obtained from reference TRBV9 and TRBJ1-1, is as follows: DSGVTQTPKHLITATGQRVTLRCSPRSGDLSVYWYQQSLDQGLQFLIQYYNGEERAKGNILERFSAQQFPDLHSELNLSSLELGDSALYFCASSVDSGTEAFFGQGTRLTVV.

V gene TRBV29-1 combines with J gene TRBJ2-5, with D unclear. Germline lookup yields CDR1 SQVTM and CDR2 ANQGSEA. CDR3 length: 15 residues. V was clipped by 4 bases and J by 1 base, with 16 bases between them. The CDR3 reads CSVVRDWALQETQYF. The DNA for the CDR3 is TGCAGCGTTGTGCGAGATTGGGCCCTCCAAGAGACCCAGTACTTC.

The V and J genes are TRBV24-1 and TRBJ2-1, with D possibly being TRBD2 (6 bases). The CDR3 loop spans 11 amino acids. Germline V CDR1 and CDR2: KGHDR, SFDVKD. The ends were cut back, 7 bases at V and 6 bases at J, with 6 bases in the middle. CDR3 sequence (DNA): TGTGCCACCAGGGAGGGCAATGAGCAGTTCTTC. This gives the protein CATREGNEQFF.

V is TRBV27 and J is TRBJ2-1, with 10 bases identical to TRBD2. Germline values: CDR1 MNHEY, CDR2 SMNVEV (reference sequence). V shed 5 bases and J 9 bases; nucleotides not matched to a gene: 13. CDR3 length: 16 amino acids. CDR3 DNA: TGTGCCAGCAGTATAGGATTAGCGGGAGGACTCCCTGAGCAGTTCTTC. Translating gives CASSIGLAGGLPEQFF.

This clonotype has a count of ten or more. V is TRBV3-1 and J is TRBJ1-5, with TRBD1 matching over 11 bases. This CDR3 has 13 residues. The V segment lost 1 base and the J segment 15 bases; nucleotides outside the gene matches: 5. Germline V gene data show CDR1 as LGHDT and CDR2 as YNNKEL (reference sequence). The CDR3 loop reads CASSQGTGGLAHF. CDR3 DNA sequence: TGTGCCAGCAGCCAAGGGACAGGGGGCCTAGCGCATTTT.

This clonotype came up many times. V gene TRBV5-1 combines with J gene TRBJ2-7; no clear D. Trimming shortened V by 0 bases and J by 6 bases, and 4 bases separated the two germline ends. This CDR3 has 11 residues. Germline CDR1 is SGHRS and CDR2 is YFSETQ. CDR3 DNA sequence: TGCGCCAGCAGCTTGGGTTTCGAGCAGTACTTC. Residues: CASSLGFEQYF.

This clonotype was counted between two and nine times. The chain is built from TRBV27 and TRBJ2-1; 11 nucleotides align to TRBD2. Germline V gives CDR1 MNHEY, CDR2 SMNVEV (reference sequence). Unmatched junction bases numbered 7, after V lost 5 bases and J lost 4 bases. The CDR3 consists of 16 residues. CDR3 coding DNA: TGTGCCAGCAGTCCCCACGGGACTAGCGGATACAATGAGCAGTTCTTC. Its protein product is CASSPHGTSGYNEQFF.

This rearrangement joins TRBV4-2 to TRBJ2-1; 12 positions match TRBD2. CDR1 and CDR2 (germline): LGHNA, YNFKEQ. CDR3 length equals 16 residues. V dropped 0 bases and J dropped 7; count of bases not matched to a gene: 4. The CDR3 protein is CASSQERLAGGNEQFF. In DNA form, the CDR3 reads TGTGCCAGCAGCCAAGAAAGGCTAGCGGGGGGGAATGAGCAGTTCTTC.

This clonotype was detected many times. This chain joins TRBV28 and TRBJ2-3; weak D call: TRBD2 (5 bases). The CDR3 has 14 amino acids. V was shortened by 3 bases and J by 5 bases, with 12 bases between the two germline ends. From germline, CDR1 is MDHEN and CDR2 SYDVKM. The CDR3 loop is CASSFVGEGDTQYF. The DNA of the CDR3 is TGTGCCAGCAGTTTCGTGGGAGAGGGAGATACGCAGTATTTT.

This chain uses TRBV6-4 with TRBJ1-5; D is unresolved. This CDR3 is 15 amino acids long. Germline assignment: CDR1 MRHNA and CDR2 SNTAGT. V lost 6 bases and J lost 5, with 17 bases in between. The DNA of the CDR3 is TGTGCCAGCAGCACGACTCCGGGTACTGATCAGCCCCAGCATTTT. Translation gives CASSTTPGTDQPQHF.

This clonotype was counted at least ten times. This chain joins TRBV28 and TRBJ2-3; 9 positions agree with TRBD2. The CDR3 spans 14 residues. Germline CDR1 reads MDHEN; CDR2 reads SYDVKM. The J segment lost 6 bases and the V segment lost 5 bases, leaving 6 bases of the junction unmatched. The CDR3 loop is CASSPSGTSDTQYF. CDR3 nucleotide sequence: TGTGCCAGCAGTCCTAGCGGGACGTCGGATACGCAGTATTTT. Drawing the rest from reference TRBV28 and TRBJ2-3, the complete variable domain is DVKVTQSSRYLVKRTGEKVFLECVQDMDHENMFWYRQDPGLGLRLIYFSYDVKMKEKGDIPEGYSVSREKKERFSLILESASTNQTSMYLCASSPSGTSDTQYFGPGTRLTVL.

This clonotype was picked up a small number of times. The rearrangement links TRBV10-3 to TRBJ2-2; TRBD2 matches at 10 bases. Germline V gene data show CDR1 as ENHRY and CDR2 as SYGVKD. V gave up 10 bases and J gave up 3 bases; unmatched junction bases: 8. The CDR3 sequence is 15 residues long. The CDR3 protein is CATGAGGRDTGELFF. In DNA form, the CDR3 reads TGTGCCACCGGAGCGGGGGGGCGCGACACCGGGGAGCTGTTTTTT.

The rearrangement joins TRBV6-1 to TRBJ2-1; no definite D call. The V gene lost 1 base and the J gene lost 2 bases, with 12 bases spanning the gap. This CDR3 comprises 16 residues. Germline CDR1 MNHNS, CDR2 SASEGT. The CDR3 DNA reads TGTGCCAGCAGTGAAGGAGTGGTAAGGGCCTACAATGAGCAGTTCTTC. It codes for CASSEGVVRAYNEQFF.

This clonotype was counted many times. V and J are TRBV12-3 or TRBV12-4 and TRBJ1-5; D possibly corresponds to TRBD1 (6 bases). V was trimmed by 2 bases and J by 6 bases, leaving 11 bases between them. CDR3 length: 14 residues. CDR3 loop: CASSLIRGGQPQHF. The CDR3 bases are TGTGCCAGCAGTTTAATCAGGGGTGGTCAGCCCCAGCATTTT.

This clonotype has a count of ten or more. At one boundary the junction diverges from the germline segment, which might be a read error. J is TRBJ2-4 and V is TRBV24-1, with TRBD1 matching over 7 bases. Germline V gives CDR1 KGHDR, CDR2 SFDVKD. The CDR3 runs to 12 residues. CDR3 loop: CATSDLTGVLDF. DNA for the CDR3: TGTGCCACCAGTGATTTAACAGGGGTTTTAGACTTC.

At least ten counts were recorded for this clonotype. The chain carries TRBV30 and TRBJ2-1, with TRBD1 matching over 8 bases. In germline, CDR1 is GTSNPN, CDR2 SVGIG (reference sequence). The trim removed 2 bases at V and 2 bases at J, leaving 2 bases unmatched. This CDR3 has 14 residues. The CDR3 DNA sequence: TGTGCCTGGAGTCAGGGACAGGCCTACAATGAGCAGTTCTTC. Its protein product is CAWSQGQAYNEQFF.